A single sample is the source of the 17 T cell receptor beta chains below, sequenced in a study of T cell responses to AZD1222 COVID-19 vaccine (dated by TCRdb to 2020 to 2023). The sample's time point label, in plain terms: about 28 days (+/-7) after the second vaccine dose. Libraries came from the immunoSEQ multiplex PCR assay. The table comes from immuneACCESS by way of TCRdb, which keeps in-frame sequences with V and J called. Part of the clones is missing from these tables; in studies checked, under half for an unresolved V gene and the rest for unknown reasons. A total of 190,000 or so clones appear in this sample, under 95% of them only once. Less than 1.2% of the sample belongs to the ten largest clones. The sequences come from peripheral blood, collected 28 days after the second AZD1222 dose. Receptors were obtained from an adult who received the AZD1222 COVID-19 vaccine.

The chain couples TRBV3-1 (or the pseudogene TRBV3-2) to TRBJ1-6, with 8 bases identical to TRBD1. This CDR3 has 16 amino acids. The ends lost 1 base at V and 13 bases at J; junction bases unmatched: 12. CDR1 is LGHDT, CDR2 YNNKEL, per germline (reference sequence). DNA of the CDR3: TGTGCCAGCAGCCAAGGATACGGACAGGGAGATCCCCCCCTCCACTTT. It codes for CASSQGYGQGDPPLHF.

The V and J genes are TRBV5-1 and TRBJ2-7; D may match TRBD1 or TRBD2 (5 bases each). Trimming pared 4 bases from V and 4 bases from J, leaving 18 bases between. Germline V gene lookup returns CDR1 SGHRS and CDR2 YFSETQ. This CDR3 is built from 15 residues. The CDR3 here is CASSPEEGRRYEQYF. Written as DNA, the CDR3 is TGCGCCAGCAGCCCGGAAGAGGGGCGGAGGTACGAGCAGTACTTC. The variable domain in full, completed from reference TRBV5-1 and TRBJ2-7, reads KAGVTQTPRYLIKTRGQQVTLSCSPISGHRSVSWYQQTPGQGLQFLFEYFSETQRNKGNFPGRFSGRQFSNSRSEMNVSTLELGDSALYLCASSPEEGRRYEQYFGPGTRLTVT.

The chain links TRBV7-9 to TRBJ2-5; D gene unclear. This CDR3 is built from 14 residues. Trimming took 0 bases from V and 2 from J, leaving 7 bases between them. Germline CDR1 reads SEHNR; CDR2 reads FQNEAQ (reference sequence). For the CDR3, the DNA is TGTGCCAGCAGCTTAGCTTCAGGTCAAGAGACCCAGTACTTC. Translating gives CASSLASGQETQYF.

The V gene is TRBV5-1, the J gene TRBJ1-4, with a weak D call TRBD1 (5 bases). The V end was cut by 1 base, the J end by 7 bases, with 8 bases between. The CDR3 is made up of 13 amino acids. Germline CDR1 reads SGHRS; CDR2 reads YFSETQ. CDR3 amino acids: CASSLSTAEKLFF. CDR3 DNA: TGCGCCAGCAGCTTGTCGACAGCTGAAAAACTGTTTTTT.

The table lists this clone with a few counts. The chain uses TRBV5-4 and TRBJ2-7; D not resolved. Germline V gene sequence: CDR1 SGHNT, CDR2 YYREEE (reference sequence). This CDR3 has 13 residues. Trimming took off 0 bases at V and 3 bases at J, with 7 bases between the two ends. The CDR3 DNA reads TGTGCCAGCAGCTTGGGGTACCTCTACGAGCAGTACTTC. It specifies CASSLGYLYEQYF. The variable domain in full, with the rest retrieved from reference TRBV5-4 and TRBJ2-7, is ETGVTQSPTHLIKTRGQQVTLRCSSQSGHNTVSWYQQALGQGPQFIFQYYREEENGRGNFPPRFSGLQFPNYSSELNVNALELDDSALYLCASSLGYLYEQYFGPGTRLTVT.

The V gene is TRBV3-1 (or the pseudogene TRBV3-2), the J gene TRBJ1-6, with 7 positions matching TRBD1. Germline CDR1 reads LGHDT; CDR2 reads YNNKEL (reference sequence). This CDR3 region has 15 residues. After removal of 6 bases from V and 7 bases from J, the junction contained 9 bases not matched to a gene. CDR3 amino acids: CASRPLSGQNSPLHF. The CDR3 DNA sequence: TGTGCCAGCAGACCCCTCTCGGGACAGAATTCACCCCTCCACTTT.

This chain uses TRBV7-7 with TRBJ1-5; 9 bases agree with TRBD1. The CDR3 is made up of 17 amino acids. V lost 6 bases and J lost 3; bases outside the gene matches: 12. The germline CDR1 and CDR2 sequences are SSHAT and FNYEAQ (reference sequence). In DNA form, the CDR3 reads TGTGCCAGCAGGCTTACAACCGGGACAGGGAACAATCAGCCCCAGCATTTT. Amino acid sequence: CASRLTTGTGNNQPQHF.

J is TRBJ1-5 and V is TRBV27; maybe TRBD1 (5 bases). The germline CDR1 and CDR2 sequences are MNHEY and SMNVEV (reference sequence). The CDR3 is made up of 15 amino acids. With 3 bases removed from V and 7 bases from J, the gap between germline ends came to 16 bases. The CDR3: CASSFGQGMQQPQHF. For the CDR3, the DNA is TGTGCCAGCAGTTTCGGGCAGGGAATGCAGCAGCCCCAGCATTTT.

This sequence joins TRBV6-5 and TRBJ1-6; D call uncertain. V was clipped by 2 bases and J by 8 bases, with 10 bases between them. The CDR3 sequence is 14 residues long. The germline V gene encodes CDR1 MNHEY and CDR2 SVGAGI. The CDR3 loop reads CASSYRTADSPLHF. The CDR3 bases are TGTGCCAGCAGTTACCGGACGGCGGATTCACCCCTCCACTTT.

The V and J genes are TRBV14 and TRBJ2-2, with 13 positions matching TRBD2. Germline-derived CDR1 and CDR2 are SGHDN and FVKESK. This CDR3 comprises 18 residues. The trim removed 4 bases at V and 0 bases at J, leaving 5 bases unmatched. The CDR3 bases are TGTGCCAGCAGCCCACGGACTAGCGGGGGAGCGAACACCGGGGAGCTGTTTTTT. Protein sequence: CASSPRTSGGANTGELFF.

The V and J genes are TRBV24-1 and TRBJ2-3; a possible D gene is TRBD1 (5 bases). Germline assignment: CDR1 KGHDR and CDR2 SFDVKD. The CDR3 spans 14 residues. V was clipped by 3 bases and J by 3 bases, with 9 bases between them. The CDR3 here is CATSDPQGTDTQYF. The DNA for the CDR3 is TGTGCCACCAGTGATCCCCAGGGTACAGATACGCAGTATTTT.

The J gene is TRBJ2-7, the V gene TRBV19; D uncertain. The CDR3 runs to 15 residues. Germline assignment: CDR1 LNHDA and CDR2 SQIVND (reference sequence). The V end was cut by 3 bases, the J end by 3 bases, with 15 bases between. The CDR3 here is CASSMNGIDGYEQYF. The CDR3 region has the DNA TGTGCCAGTAGTATGAATGGCATTGATGGCTACGAGCAGTACTTC.

This chain uses TRBV5-1 with TRBJ2-1; possibly TRBD1 or TRBD2 for D (6 bases each). V lost 0 bases and J 11 bases, leaving 18 bases between the germline ends. There are 15 residues in the CDR3. The germline CDR1 and CDR2 sequences are SGHRS and YFSETQ. The CDR3 region has the DNA TGCGCCAGCAGCTTGGCCGGGGTGGAGGGGACAAAGCAGTTCTTC. Protein product: CASSLAGVEGTKQFF.

V is TRBV5-1 and J is TRBJ1-4, with TRBD1 as a possible D gene (5 bases). This CDR3 spans 15 amino acids. Germline assignment: CDR1 SGHRS and CDR2 YFSETQ. With 0 bases removed from V and 5 bases from J, the gap between germline ends came to 11 bases. Written as DNA, the CDR3 is TGCGCCAGCAGCTTGGTCCGGGGGAGGAATGAAAAACTGTTTTTT. Amino acids: CASSLVRGRNEKLFF.

V usage is TRBV3-1 (or the pseudogene TRBV3-2) and J usage is TRBJ2-5; D perhaps matches TRBD2 (7 bases). The CDR3 contains 16 residues. V was pared by 3 bases and J by 5 bases, with 19 bases between. Germline CDR1 and CDR2: LGHDT and YNNKEL (reference sequence). CDR3 in DNA: TGTGCCAGCAGCCACTTGGGGGGGCTGGGTTATGAGACCCAGTACTTC. Translating gives CASSHLGGLGYETQYF.

Written as DNA, the CDR3 is TGTGCCAGCAGCCAAGAATATCGGCGGGGTCTAGATACGCAGTATTTT. This codes for CASSQEYRRGLDTQYF. The chain couples TRBV4-2 to TRBJ2-3, with D possibly matching TRBD2 (6 bases). V was cut by 0 bases and J by 5 bases, with 15 bases left in between. Germline V CDR1 and CDR2: LGHNA, YNFKEQ. The CDR3 totals 16 residues.

This chain connects TRBV4-1 to TRBJ2-7; D may be TRBD2 (5 bases). There are 20 residues in the CDR3. In germline, CDR1 is MGHRA, CDR2 YSYEKL. V lost 5 bases to trimming and J lost 4 bases, with 33 bases between them. In nucleotides, the CDR3 is TGCGCCAGCAGCGATTATACAGAGGGTAGGTCGAGCGGTCCGTTTTACGAGCAGTACTTC. It is translated as CASSDYTEGRSSGPFYEQYF.